This TCR beta chain stems from a study of type 1 and type 2 diabetes patients. Study outcomes and limitations: In CD4+ and CD8+ T cells, type 2 diabetes diversity exceeded type 1. A median of one highly-expanded CD4+ clone, covering 3% to 4.5% of reads, occurred in type 2 diabetes.

The PCR template was genomic DNA. Multiplex PCR with 30 forward and 13 reverse primers amplified the TCR beta CDR3. In TCRdb, the multiplex PCR reads were re-called with MiXCR into one record per CDR3 protein. The table shows around 300,000 distinct CDR3 sequences, with around 47% occurring only once. Each diabetic donor fulfilled classification criteria for either type 1 or type 2. Germline lookup yields CDR1 SGHTA and CDR2 FQGTGA. The CDR3 is 16 amino acids. Trimming left V 1 base short and J 0 bases short, with 11 bases between. Note on this clonotype: Its specificity is unknown.

This clonotype was obtained from a man between 18 and 35 years old with type 2 diabetes. This chain connects TRBV7-3 to TRBJ2-3; possible D gene TRBD2, 7 bases. The sample comprised peripheral blood mononuclear cells (PBMCs). The CDR3 nucleotides read TGTGCCAGCAGCTTAAATCCGGGGGGCAGCACAGATACGCAGTATTTT. This gives the protein CASSLNPGGSTDTQYF.